The 21 T cell receptor beta chains given below trace back to one sample, sequenced in a study of PD-L1 blockade in urothelial cancer. Assay used: immunoSEQ multiplex PCR; TCRdb lists only in-frame clones, some missing. The sample includes 100,000 or so clones, roughly nine tenths of them seen just once. The sequencing here drew on PBMCs, taken around atezolizumab (anti-PD-L1) treatment. Receptors were obtained from a woman older than 75 with urothelial cancer.

This chain uses TRBV27 with TRBJ2-5; 7 bases are shared with TRBD1. The ends lost 3 bases at V and 2 bases at J; junction bases unmatched: 6. Germline-derived CDR1 and CDR2 are MNHEY and SMNVEV (reference sequence). The CDR3 is made up of 15 amino acids. CDR3 DNA: TGTGCCAGCAGTTTTTACAGGGGCGCACAAGAGACCCAGTACTTC. It codes for CASSFYRGAQETQYF.

The rearrangement links TRBV4-1 to TRBJ2-1; the D is unclear. This CDR3 comprises 12 residues. CDR1 is MGHRA and CDR2 is YSYEKL in the germline V gene. The V end lost 0 bases, the J end lost 10 bases, and 7 bases lay between the germline ends. The CDR3 loop is CASSQDLREQFF. The CDR3 bases are TGCGCCAGCAGCCAAGATTTGAGGGAGCAGTTCTTC.

This chain links TRBV7-3 with TRBJ1-1; D call uncertain. The CDR3 runs to 13 residues. The V gene's germline CDR1 is SGHTA and CDR2 FQGTGA. V was shortened by 1 base and J by 4 bases, with 7 bases between the two germline ends. The CDR3 loop is CASSLNLATEAFF. CDR3 coding DNA: TGTGCCAGCAGCTTAAATTTGGCCACTGAAGCTTTCTTT. The full variable domain, its missing parts supplied by reference TRBV7-3 and TRBJ1-1, is GAGVSQTPSNKVTEKGKYVELRCDPISGHTALYWYRQSLGQGPEFLIYFQGTGAADDSGLPNDRFFAVRPEGSVSTLKIQRTERGDSAVYLCASSLNLATEAFFGQGTRLTVV.

This chain uses TRBV7-9 with TRBJ2-2, with D perhaps TRBD2 (5 bases). V lost 3 bases and J 4 bases, leaving 12 bases between the germline ends. Germline-derived CDR1 and CDR2 are SEHNR and FQNEAQ (reference sequence). The length of the CDR3 is 15 residues. CDR3 amino acids: CASSFVPGSTGELFF. For the CDR3, the DNA is TGTGCCAGCAGCTTCGTGCCGGGGAGCACCGGGGAGCTGTTTTTT. The variable domain in full, completed from reference TRBV7-9 and TRBJ2-2, reads DTGVSQNPRHKITKRGQNVTFRCDPISEHNRLYWYRQTLGQGPEFLTYFQNEAQLEKSRLLSDRFSAERPKGSFSTLEIQRTEQGDSAMYLCASSFVPGSTGELFFGEGSRLTVL.

The chain links TRBV11-2 to TRBJ1-1; D uncertain. The V and J ends lost 0 bases and 6 bases respectively, with 11 bases between them. The germline CDR1 and CDR2 sequences are SGHAT and FQNNGV. This CDR3 comprises 14 residues. Here the CDR3 reads CASSLDSAGPEAFF. In nucleotides, the CDR3 is TGTGCCAGCAGCTTAGATTCGGCAGGCCCTGAAGCTTTCTTT.

This chain connects TRBV28 to TRBJ1-2; TRBD1 is a possible D gene (6 bases). Germline CDR1 and CDR2: MDHEN and SYDVKM. This CDR3 is 17 amino acids long. V shed 8 bases and J shed 0 bases, with 22 bases lying between them. The CDR3 loop is CASDAIAGGASNYGYTF. CDR3 DNA sequence: TGTGCCAGCGACGCCATCGCGGGGGGGGCATCTAACTATGGCTACACCTTC.

This clone has more than one count but fewer than ten. V gene TRBV18 combines with J gene TRBJ2-3; D is undetermined. Germline V lookup: CDR1 KGHSH, CDR2 LQKENI. The CDR3 sequence is 12 residues long. V lost 1 base to trimming and J lost 5 bases, with 4 bases between them. The CDR3: CASSPLGDTQYF. CDR3 nucleotide sequence: TGTGCCAGCTCACCACTCGGAGATACGCAGTATTTT.

The chain combines TRBV30 with TRBJ1-3, with D unclear. The V gene's germline CDR1 is GTSNPN and CDR2 SVGIG (reference sequence). The CDR3 has 13 amino acids. Trimming pared 5 bases from V and 0 bases from J, leaving 8 bases between. The CDR3 nucleotides are TGTGCCTGGGACCACAGCTCTGGAAACACCATATATTTT. Its translation is CAWDHSSGNTIYF. The whole variable domain, filled in from reference TRBV30 and TRBJ1-3, reads SQTIHQWPATLVQPVGSPLSLECTVEGTSNPNLYWYRQAAGRGLQLLFYSVGIGQISSEVPQNLSASRPQDRQFILSSKKLLLSDSGFYLCAWDHSSGNTIYFGEGSWLTVV.

The rearrangement uses TRBV10-3 and TRBJ1-1; tentative D call: TRBD1 (5 bases). CDR1 and CDR2 (germline): ENHRY, SYGVKD. The CDR3 runs 15 residues. V was trimmed by 1 base and J by 1 base, leaving 10 bases between them. The CDR3 DNA reads as TGTGCCATCAGTGAGTTCGGGGGTTCGAACACTGAAGCTTTCTTT. Amino acids: CAISEFGGSNTEAFF.

The rearrangement links TRBV9 to TRBJ1-2, with D uncertain. Per germline, CDR1 SGDLS and CDR2 YYNGEE. V dropped 3 bases and J dropped 3 bases, with 24 bases sitting between them. This CDR3 is 18 amino acids long. The CDR3 sequence: CASSATFFTRNSYYGYTF. In DNA form, the CDR3 reads TGTGCCAGCAGCGCCACTTTTTTTACGAGAAACTCCTACTATGGCTACACCTTC. The entire variable domain, with the rest obtained from reference TRBV9 and TRBJ1-2, is as follows: DSGVTQTPKHLITATGQRVTLRCSPRSGDLSVYWYQQSLDQGLQFLIQYYNGEERAKGNILERFSAQQFPDLHSELNLSSLELGDSALYFCASSATFFTRNSYYGYTFGSGTRLTVV.

V gene TRBV19 combines with J gene TRBJ1-5; no reliable D call. The CDR3 length is 14 residues. The germline V gene encodes CDR1 LNHDA and CDR2 SQIVND (reference sequence). Trimming stripped 1 base from V and 0 bases from J, with 4 bases between. In nucleotides, the CDR3 is TGTGCCAGTAGTATAGTCAGTAGCAATCAGCCCCAGCATTTT. Amino acids: CASSIVSSNQPQHF.

This chain joins TRBV29-1 and TRBJ2-3; the D is unclear. CDR1 SQVTM and CDR2 ANQGSEA come from the germline V gene. There are 11 residues in the CDR3. Trimming cost V 1 base and J 3 bases, with 2 bases left between them. The CDR3 nucleotides read TGCAGCGTTGAAGCTACAGATACGCAGTATTTT. It encodes CSVEATDTQYF.

This chain links TRBV27 with TRBJ1-2; 10 bases match TRBD1. This CDR3 is built from 18 residues. Germline V gene sequence: CDR1 MNHEY, CDR2 SMNVEV (reference sequence). The ends lost 5 bases at V and 3 bases at J; junction bases unmatched: 15. CDR3 protein: CASSRIPGQGPAYYGYTF. CDR3 in DNA: TGTGCCAGCAGTCGCATACCGGGACAGGGGCCTGCTTACTATGGCTACACCTTC.

J is TRBJ1-5 and V is TRBV21-1. TRBV21-1 is reported as a pseudogene. This CDR3 is built from 17 residues. CDR3 DNA: TGTGCCAGCAGCTCAAAAGGGAGAGACTATAGCAATCAGCCCCAGCATTTT. Residues: CASSSKGRDYSNQPQHF.

CDR3: CAWSDLQGNQPQHF. CDR3 DNA: TGTGCCTGGAGTGATCTACAGGGTAATCAGCCCCAGCATTTT. This rearrangement joins TRBV30 to TRBJ1-5; a weak D match, TRBD1 (6 bases). Per germline, CDR1 GTSNPN and CDR2 SVGIG (reference sequence). This CDR3 is 14 amino acids long. V lost 1 base and J lost 4, with 11 bases in between. Filled out from reference TRBV30 and TRBJ1-5, the complete variable domain reads SQTIHQWPATLVQPVGSPLSLECTVEGTSNPNLYWYRQAAGRGLQLLFYSVGIGQISSEVPQNLSASRPQDRQFILSSKKLLLSDSGFYLCAWSDLQGNQPQHFGDGTRLSIL.

The sample holds one count of this clone. The CDR3 is CASSPPGGAYLSGYTF. The DNA of the CDR3 is TGTGCCAGCTCACCTCCCGGGGGGGCCTACTTAAGTGGCTACACCTTC. This rearrangement joins TRBV18 to TRBJ1-2; TRBD1 might be the D (6 bases). The V gene's germline CDR1 is KGHSH and CDR2 LQKENI. Trimming took off 3 bases at V and 7 bases at J, with 21 bases between the two ends. The CDR3 runs 16 residues.

The chain links TRBV18 to TRBJ1-2; TRBD1 might be the D (5 bases). Germline CDR1 and CDR2: KGHSH and LQKENI. The ends were cut back, 3 bases at V and 4 bases at J, with 9 bases in the middle. The CDR3 spans 13 residues. The CDR3 DNA is TGTGCCAGCTCACCCTCGACAGTCTATGGCTACACCTTC. Encoded protein: CASSPSTVYGYTF. Complete variable domain (other parts from reference TRBV18 and TRBJ1-2): NAGVMQNPRHLVRRRGQEARLRCSPMKGHSHVYWYRQLPEEGLKFMVYLQKENIIDESGMPKERFSAEFPKEGPSILRIQQVVRGDSAAYFCASSPSTVYGYTFGSGTRLTVV.

The CDR3: CASSLGGGETQYF. CDR3 bases: TGTGCCAGCAGCTTAGGGGGTGGAGAGACCCAGTACTTC. The chain carries TRBV5-6 and TRBJ2-5; possible D gene TRBD1, 6 bases. Germline V gene sequence: CDR1 SGHDT, CDR2 YYEEEE. The CDR3 runs to 13 residues. The germline V and J ends were trimmed by 2 bases and 4 bases, with 9 bases remaining between them.

The V gene is TRBV7-9, the J gene TRBJ1-1, with a weak D call TRBD1 (6 bases). CDR1 and CDR2 (germline): SEHNR, FQNEAQ (reference sequence). The CDR3 extends over 13 amino acids. The V gene lost 5 bases and the J gene lost 8 bases, with 15 bases spanning the gap. The CDR3 DNA reads TGTGCCAGCAGCCCCAATACCGGGACAGAAGCTTTCTTT. It translates to CASSPNTGTEAFF.

This rearrangement joins TRBV9 to TRBJ2-3; the match to TRBD1 covers 9 bases. Germline values: CDR1 SGDLS, CDR2 YYNGEE. Trimming took 4 bases from V and 4 from J; bases not matched to a gene: 19. The CDR3 spans 19 residues. CDR3 amino acids: CASSRRFKVPTGGADTQYF. CDR3 in DNA: TGTGCCAGCAGCCGTAGATTCAAGGTCCCAACAGGGGGCGCAGATACGCAGTATTTT.

CDR3 loop: CAWSVLQSYEQYF. CDR3 sequence (DNA): TGTGCCTGGAGTGTACTCCAATCCTACGAGCAGTACTTC. J is TRBJ2-7 and V is TRBV30; D unresolved. V dropped 0 bases and J dropped 1 base, with 7 bases sitting between them. The germline V gene encodes CDR1 GTSNPN and CDR2 SVGIG (reference sequence). There are 13 residues in the CDR3.